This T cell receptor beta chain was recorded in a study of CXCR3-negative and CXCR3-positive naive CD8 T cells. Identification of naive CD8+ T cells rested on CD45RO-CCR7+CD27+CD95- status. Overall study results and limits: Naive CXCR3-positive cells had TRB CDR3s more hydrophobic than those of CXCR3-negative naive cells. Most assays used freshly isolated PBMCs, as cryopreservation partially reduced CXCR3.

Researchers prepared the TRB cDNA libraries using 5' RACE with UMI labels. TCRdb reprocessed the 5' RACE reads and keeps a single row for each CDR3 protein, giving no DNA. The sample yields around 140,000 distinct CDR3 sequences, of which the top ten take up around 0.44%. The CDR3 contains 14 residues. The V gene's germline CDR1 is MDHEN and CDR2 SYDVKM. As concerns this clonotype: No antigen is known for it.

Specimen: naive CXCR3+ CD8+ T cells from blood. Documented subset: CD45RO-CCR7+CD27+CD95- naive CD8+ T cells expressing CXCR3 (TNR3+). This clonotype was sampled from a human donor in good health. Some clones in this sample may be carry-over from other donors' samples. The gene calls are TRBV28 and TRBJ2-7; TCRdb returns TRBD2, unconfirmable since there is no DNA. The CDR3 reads CASSPPGRSYEQYF.